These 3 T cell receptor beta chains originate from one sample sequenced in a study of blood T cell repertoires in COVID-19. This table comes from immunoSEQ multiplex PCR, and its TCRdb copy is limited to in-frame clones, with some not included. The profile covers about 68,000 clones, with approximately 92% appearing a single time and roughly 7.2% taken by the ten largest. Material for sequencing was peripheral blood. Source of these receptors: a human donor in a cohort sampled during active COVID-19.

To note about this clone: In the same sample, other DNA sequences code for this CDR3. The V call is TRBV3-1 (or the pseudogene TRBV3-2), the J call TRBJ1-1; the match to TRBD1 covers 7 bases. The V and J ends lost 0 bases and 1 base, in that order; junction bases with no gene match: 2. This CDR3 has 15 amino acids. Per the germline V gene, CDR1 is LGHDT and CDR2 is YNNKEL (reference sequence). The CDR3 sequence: CASSQEGGANTEAFF. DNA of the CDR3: TGTGCCAGCAGCCAAGAAGGGGGCGCGAACACTGAAGCTTTCTTT.

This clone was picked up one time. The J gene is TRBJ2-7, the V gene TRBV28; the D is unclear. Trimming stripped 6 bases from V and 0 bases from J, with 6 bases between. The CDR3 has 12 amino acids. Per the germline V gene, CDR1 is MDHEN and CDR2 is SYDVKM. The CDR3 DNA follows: TGTGCCAGCAGGCTGAGCTCCTACGAGCAGTACTTC. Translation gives CASRLSSYEQYF.

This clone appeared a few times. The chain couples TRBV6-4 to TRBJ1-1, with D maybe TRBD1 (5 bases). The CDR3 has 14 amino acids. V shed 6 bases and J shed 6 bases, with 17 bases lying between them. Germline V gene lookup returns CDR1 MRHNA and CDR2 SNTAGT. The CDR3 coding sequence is TGTGCCAGCAGCCCCGGACAAGGCGGATCTGAAGCTTTCTTT. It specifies CASSPGQGGSEAFF.